These 3 T cell receptor beta chains originate from one sample sequenced in a study of shared clonotypes between healthy human individuals. TCRdb keeps only in-frame clones here, not all; method: immunoSEQ multiplex PCR. The sample yields around 1.6 million clones, nearly 99% seen once. Sequencing used naive CD4+ T cells sorted from blood. Sample subset: CD45RA+ positively selected. These receptors were obtained from a man aged 30 to 39 in good health.

The V call is TRBV9, the J call TRBJ2-7; D call uncertain. The V end lost 0 bases, the J end lost 0 bases, and 7 bases lay between the germline ends. The CDR3 is 14 residues long. Per germline, CDR1 SGDLS and CDR2 YYNGEE. The CDR3 loop reads CASSVESFSYEQYF. The CDR3, as DNA: TGTGCCAGCAGCGTAGAGAGCTTCTCCTACGAGCAGTACTTC. The full variable domain, its missing parts supplied by reference TRBV9 and TRBJ2-7, is DSGVTQTPKHLITATGQRVTLRCSPRSGDLSVYWYQQSLDQGLQFLIQYYNGEERAKGNILERFSAQQFPDLHSELNLSSLELGDSALYFCASSVESFSYEQYFGPGTRLTVT.

The gene calls are TRBV14 and TRBJ2-3, with D possibly TRBD1 on 6 matching bases. Between the trimmed V and J ends, which lost 6 bases and 5 bases, there was a span of 15 bases. The germline V gene encodes CDR1 SGHDN and CDR2 FVKESK. CDR3 size: 14 residues. CDR3 loop: CASSQWGQGDTQYF. The CDR3 nucleotides read TGTGCCAGCAGTCAGTGGGGGCAGGGAGATACGCAGTATTTT. The complete variable domain, with remaining parts taken from reference TRBV14 and TRBJ2-3, reads EAGVTQFPSHSVIEKGQTVTLRCDPISGHDNLYWYRRVMGKEIKFLLHFVKESKQDESGMPNNRFLAERTGGTYSTLKVQPAELEDSGVYFCASSQWGQGDTQYFGPGTRLTVL.

This chain uses TRBV5-1 with TRBJ2-7, with TRBD2 identical over 11 bases. Losses at the gene ends were 5 bases for V and 2 bases for J; bases not matched to a gene: 6. This CDR3 is built from 15 residues. Looked up from germline, CDR1 is SGHRS and CDR2 is YFSETQ. In DNA form, the CDR3 reads TGCGCCAGCAGATTCGGACTAGCGGGCACCTACGAGCAGTACTTC. Translation gives CASRFGLAGTYEQYF.